The 28 T cell receptor beta chains reported below all come from one sample, sequenced in a study of cytomegalovirus exposure and HLA in healthy donors. PCR primers comprised 60 Vbeta and 13 Jbeta primers. TCRdb's copy holds only in-frame clones and misses some; the assay was immunoSEQ multiplex PCR. This sample carries about 150,000 clones, roughly 79% of them seen once, and the ten largest clones take about 1.7%. Sequencing was done on a sample of PBMCs. The origin of the receptors is a woman aged 30 to 39 in good health and CMV-seronegative.

The chain couples TRBV7-3 to TRBJ2-7, with 8 bases matching TRBD2. Germline lookup yields CDR1 SGHTA and CDR2 FQGTGA. There are 15 residues in the CDR3. Trimming at V came to 5 bases and at J to 4 bases, leaving 10 bases not matched to a gene. The CDR3 is CASSEYGGGTYEQYF. The CDR3 bases are TGTGCCAGCAGCGAATACGGGGGGGGCACTTACGAGCAGTACTTC.

The rearrangement joins TRBV5-1 to TRBJ2-3, with D possibly being TRBD2 (7 bases). The germline CDR1 and CDR2 sequences are SGHRS and YFSETQ. The CDR3 is made up of 16 amino acids. Trimming took off 0 bases at V and 2 bases at J, with 13 bases between the two ends. The CDR3 coding sequence is TGCGCCAGCAGCTTGGTCCCGGGGGGCCTCACAGATACGCAGTATTTT. It translates to CASSLVPGGLTDTQYF.

The chain joins TRBV19 to TRBJ2-7; a possible D gene is TRBD1 (6 bases). Trimming removed 4 bases at V and 7 bases at J, with 14 bases between. Germline lookup yields CDR1 LNHDA and CDR2 SQIVND (reference sequence). CDR3 length equals 13 residues. The CDR3 here is CASSNPGRGEQYF. The DNA of the CDR3 is TGTGCCAGTAGTAACCCGGGAAGGGGGGAGCAGTACTTC.

The chain is built from TRBV19 and TRBJ1-1; 7 bases are shared with TRBD1. The J segment lost 7 bases and the V segment lost 5 bases, leaving 7 bases of the junction unmatched. The CDR3 runs to 13 residues. Germline-derived CDR1 and CDR2 are LNHDA and SQIVND (reference sequence). CDR3 nucleotide sequence: TGTGCCAGTAGTGTCCGACAGGGCGATGAAGCTTTCTTT. Amino acid sequence: CASSVRQGDEAFF. The full variable domain, completed using reference TRBV19 and TRBJ1-1, is DGGITQSPKYLFRKEGQNVTLSCEQNLNHDAMYWYRQDPGQGLRLIYYSQIVNDFQKGDIAEGYSVSREKKESFPLTVTSAQKNPTAFYLCASSVRQGDEAFFGQGTRLTVV.

The chain recombines TRBV7-9 with TRBJ2-3; perhaps TRBD1 as D (6 bases). This CDR3 has 15 residues. CDR1 and CDR2 from the germline V gene are SEHNR and FQNEAQ (reference sequence). V was clipped by 5 bases and J by 4 bases, with 16 bases between them. CDR3 in DNA: TGTGCCAGCAGCCCCAGAATGGCAGGGGCAGATACGCAGTATTTT. It specifies CASSPRMAGADTQYF.

V is TRBV19 and J is TRBJ1-1; possibly TRBD1 for D (6 bases). The CDR3 runs to 14 residues. Germline V gives CDR1 LNHDA, CDR2 SQIVND (reference sequence). V was pared by 10 bases and J by 4 bases, with 19 bases between. CDR3 in amino acids: CATTTGRVSTEAFF. In DNA, the CDR3 is TGTGCCACTACCACAGGGCGGGTTAGCACTGAAGCTTTCTTT.

This chain uses TRBV5-1 with TRBJ1-1, with TRBD1 matching 7 bases. Germline loops: CDR1 SGHRS, CDR2 YFSETQ. The CDR3 runs to 16 residues. The V segment lost 0 bases and the J segment 6 bases; nucleotides outside the gene matches: 11. CDR3: CASSLGPSKGASEAFF. In nucleotides, the CDR3 is TGCGCCAGCAGCTTGGGGCCCTCCAAGGGGGCCTCTGAAGCTTTCTTT.

This sequence joins TRBV6-5 and TRBJ1-2; D may be TRBD1 (6 bases). CDR1 is MNHEY and CDR2 is SVGAGI in the germline V gene. Trimming took 6 bases from V and 7 from J, leaving 12 bases between them. The CDR3 loop spans 12 amino acids. The CDR3 protein is CASSSGQPGYTF. CDR3 DNA: TGTGCCAGCAGCTCAGGACAGCCTGGCTACACCTTC.

V is TRBV10-3 and J is TRBJ2-7; a possible D gene is TRBD2 (5 bases). CDR3 length: 14 residues. Trimming shortened V by 2 bases and J by 1 base, and 9 bases separated the two germline ends. Germline loops: CDR1 ENHRY, CDR2 SYGVKD. This CDR3 reads CAISEPQRSYEQYF. The CDR3 DNA follows: TGTGCCATCAGTGAGCCCCAGCGGTCCTACGAGCAGTACTTC.

The rearrangement links TRBV6-1 to TRBJ1-1; D uncertain. CDR1 and CDR2 (germline): MNHNS, SASEGT. The CDR3 has 15 amino acids. Trimming removed 2 bases at V and 0 bases at J, with 10 bases between. CDR3 loop: CASSEKRVMNTEAFF. The CDR3 DNA sequence: TGTGCCAGCAGTGAAAAGCGGGTCATGAACACTGAAGCTTTCTTT.

The V and J genes are TRBV6-5 and TRBJ1-1; 9 bases agree with TRBD1. The length of the CDR3 is 12 residues. Germline-derived CDR1 and CDR2 are MNHEY and SVGAGI. Trimming at V came to 7 bases and at J to 6 bases, leaving 3 bases not matched to a gene. This CDR3 reads CASTGTGSEAFF. The CDR3 bases are TGTGCCAGCACCGGGACAGGGTCTGAAGCTTTCTTT.

The chain has TRBV30 and TRBJ2-1; TRBD1 might be the D (5 bases). Germline V gene sequence: CDR1 GTSNPN, CDR2 SVGIG (reference sequence). Trimming pared 0 bases from V and 4 bases from J, leaving 7 bases between. This CDR3 is built from 13 residues. The CDR3 protein is CAWSVQGYNEQFF. The CDR3 DNA follows: TGTGCCTGGAGTGTGCAGGGATACAATGAGCAGTTCTTC.

CDR3 in DNA: TGTGCCAGCAGCTCAGGGACTAGCGTTACCTACGAGCAGTACTTC. It specifies CASSSGTSVTYEQYF. The chain links TRBV7-8 to TRBJ2-7, with 10 bases lining up with TRBD2. Germline CDR1 reads SGHVS; CDR2 reads FQNEAQ. CDR3 length: 15 residues. The V gene end was trimmed by 4 bases and the J gene end by 2 bases; junction bases not matched to a gene: 5.

This chain links TRBV6-1 with TRBJ1-5; D is unclear. Looked up from germline, CDR1 is MNHNS and CDR2 is SASEGT. This CDR3 has 14 residues. Trimming pared 7 bases from V and 0 bases from J, leaving 10 bases between. CDR3 in amino acids: CASNGGYSNQPQHF. CDR3 DNA sequence: TGTGCCAGCAATGGCGGATATAGCAATCAGCCCCAGCATTTT.

V gene TRBV7-6 combines with J gene TRBJ1-2; D is perhaps TRBD1 (6 bases). Germline V gene lookup returns CDR1 SGHVS and CDR2 FNYEAQ. CDR3 length equals 12 residues. Trimming shortened V by 10 bases and J by 1 base, and 10 bases separated the two germline ends. CDR3 DNA sequence: TGTGCCACCACAGGGTATAACTATGGCTACACCTTC. The encoded protein is CATTGYNYGYTF.

This clone appeared once. This sequence joins TRBV2 and TRBJ2-5, with D possibly matching TRBD1 (7 bases). Germline V gene data show CDR1 as SNHLY and CDR2 as FYNNEI. Trimming pared 2 bases from V and 1 base from J, leaving 11 bases between. There are 15 residues in the CDR3. CDR3 in amino acids: CASSERQGLQETQYF. The CDR3 bases are TGTGCCAGCAGTGAAAGACAGGGACTCCAAGAGACCCAGTACTTC.

The chain recombines TRBV9 with TRBJ1-1; 10 bases line up with TRBD1. This CDR3 comprises 15 residues. The V segment lost 3 bases and the J segment 3 bases; nucleotides outside the gene matches: 5. Germline V gene data show CDR1 as SGDLS and CDR2 as YYNGEE. The CDR3 DNA follows: TGTGCCAGCAGCGCCCGGACAGGGGGGCACACTGAAGCTTTCTTT. It codes for CASSARTGGHTEAFF.

CDR3 region: CASYYQAAVNTEAFF. CDR3 nucleotide sequence: TGTGCCAGCTATTACCAGGCAGCGGTGAACACTGAAGCTTTCTTT. The chain recombines TRBV6-1 with TRBJ1-1, with D unclear. Deletions cut 8 bases from V and 0 bases from J, with 16 bases between. Germline V gene sequence: CDR1 MNHNS, CDR2 SASEGT. This CDR3 contains 15 residues.

The chain links TRBV7-9 to TRBJ1-2, with 9 bases lining up with TRBD1. V was pared by 1 base and J by 8 bases, with 11 bases of the junction left unmatched. The length of the CDR3 is 16 residues. Germline V gives CDR1 SEHNR, CDR2 FQNEAQ (reference sequence). CDR3 loop: CASSLGLDRGTYGYTF. The CDR3 nucleotides are TGTGCCAGCAGCTTAGGTCTGGACAGGGGAACATACGGCTACACCTTC.

The gene calls are TRBV18 and TRBJ2-6; D is uncertain. Between the trimmed V and J ends, which lost 2 bases and 2 bases, there was a span of 10 bases. CDR1 KGHSH and CDR2 LQKENI come from the germline V gene. CDR3 length: 16 residues. The CDR3 loop is CASSPTVLTGANVLTF. CDR3 DNA sequence: TGTGCCAGCTCACCAACGGTTTTAACTGGGGCCAACGTCCTGACTTTC.

The V and J genes are TRBV6-6 and TRBJ2-2, with a possible D match to TRBD1 (5 bases). Between the trimmed V and J ends, which lost 2 bases and 6 bases, there was a span of 13 bases. CDR1 and CDR2 from the germline V gene are MNHNY and SVGAGI (reference sequence). The CDR3 spans 15 residues. CDR3 in DNA: TGTGCCAGCAGTTACACCTGGGGCCTAGCCGGGGAGCTGTTTTTT. This translates into CASSYTWGLAGELFF.

The V gene is TRBV7-6, the J gene TRBJ2-3; 7 bases are a match to TRBD2. The V and J ends lost 1 base and 3 bases, in that order; junction bases with no gene match: 7. The germline gives CDR1 SGHVS, CDR2 FNYEAQ. This CDR3 spans 16 amino acids. CDR3 residues: CASSLGAGSGTDTQYF. CDR3 sequence (DNA): TGTGCCAGCAGCTTAGGAGCGGGGAGCGGAACAGATACGCAGTATTTT.

This rearrangement joins TRBV2 to TRBJ2-4, with a possible D match to TRBD2 (5 bases). Germline V CDR1 and CDR2: SNHLY, FYNNEI. The CDR3 is made up of 17 amino acids. The V and J ends lost 1 base and 0 bases respectively, with 13 bases between them. The DNA for the CDR3 is TGTGCCAGCAGTGAAGGCCCCGTTGGACTAGCCAAAAACATTCAGTACTTC. Translated: CASSEGPVGLAKNIQYF.

A few counts support this clone. The chain is built from TRBV6-1 and TRBJ1-3; weak D call: TRBD1 (5 bases). There are 16 residues in the CDR3. Germline CDR1 reads MNHNS; CDR2 reads SASEGT. The V end was cut by 2 bases, the J end by 4 bases, with 15 bases between. The CDR3 region is CASSEIGRARGNTIYF. CDR3 in DNA: TGTGCCAGCAGTGAAATCGGCAGGGCCCGCGGAAACACCATATATTTT.

Comments on this clone: Sequence at one end of the junction differs from germline and may be a read error. The rearrangement links TRBV28 to TRBJ1-1, with a weak D call TRBD1 (5 bases). This CDR3 region has 15 residues. Germline CDR1 is MDHEN and CDR2 is SYDVKM. CDR3 sequence (DNA): TGTGCCAACAGTCCTTGGGGCACGGCGAACACTGAAGCTTTCTTT. Translated: CANSPWGTANTEAFF.

The rearrangement links TRBV4-3 to TRBJ2-3; 9 positions match TRBD2. CDR1 and CDR2 from the germline V gene are LGHNA and YSLEER. The CDR3 runs to 17 residues. V lost 3 bases and J lost 5; bases outside the gene matches: 12. The CDR3 here is CASSHATSGRGEDTQYF. CDR3 bases: TGCGCCAGCAGCCACGCGACTAGCGGCAGGGGCGAAGATACGCAGTATTTT.

The CDR3 sequence is CASSLDTSTDTQYF. The CDR3 region has the DNA TGCGCCAGCAGCTTGGACACCTCCACAGATACGCAGTATTTT. This sequence joins TRBV5-1 and TRBJ2-3; D is unclear. V lost 0 bases to trimming and J lost 2 bases, with 7 bases between them. The CDR3 sequence is 14 residues long. Germline CDR1 reads SGHRS; CDR2 reads YFSETQ.

The rearrangement uses TRBV28 and TRBJ2-3; 12 bases are a match to TRBD2. This CDR3 is 15 amino acids long. Germline CDR1 MDHEN, CDR2 SYDVKM. V dropped 10 bases and J dropped 2; count of bases not matched to a gene: 7. The CDR3 sequence: CATRLAGAHTDTQYF. The CDR3 DNA follows: TGTGCCACCCGACTAGCGGGGGCCCACACAGATACGCAGTATTTT.